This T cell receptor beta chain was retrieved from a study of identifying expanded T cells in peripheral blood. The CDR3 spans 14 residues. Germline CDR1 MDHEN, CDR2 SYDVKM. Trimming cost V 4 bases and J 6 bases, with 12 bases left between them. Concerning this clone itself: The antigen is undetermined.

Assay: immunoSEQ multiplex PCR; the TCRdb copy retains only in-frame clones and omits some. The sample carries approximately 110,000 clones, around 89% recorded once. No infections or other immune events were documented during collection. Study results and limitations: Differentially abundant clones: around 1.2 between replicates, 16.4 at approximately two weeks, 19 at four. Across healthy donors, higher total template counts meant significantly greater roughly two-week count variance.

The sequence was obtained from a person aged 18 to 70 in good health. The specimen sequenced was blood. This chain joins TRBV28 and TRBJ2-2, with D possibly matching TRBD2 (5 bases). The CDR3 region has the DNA TGTGCCAGCAGTTACGGGATTGGGCCCGGGGAGCTGTTTTTT. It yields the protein CASSYGIGPGELFF.